These T cell receptor beta chains were read from a single sample in a study of identical twins. Each CDR3 protein is one row after TCRdb ran MiXCR on the 5' RACE reads. This table has nearly 900,000 distinct CDR3 sequences, about 12% appearing once. This same sample was also taken into another study, of yellow fever vaccine responses in identical twins.

Sequences were obtained from PBMCs. Receptor source: a woman under 30 in good health. CDR3s include the opening cysteine and the closing phenylalanine or tryptophan. A D gene is named only where the DNA matches it firmly. Only some rows state a clone size, as once, few, many or a class for expanded clones.

CDR3 length,D gene,V gene,J gene,clone size,CDR3 DNA,CDR3 protein
14,-,TRBV6-5,TRBJ2-2,-,TGTGCCAGCAGTTACTATCTCGGAGTAGGGGAGCTGTTTTTT,CASSYYLGVGELFF
16,-,TRBV7-2,TRBJ2-1,-,TGTGCCAGCAGCTTAGGTCGGGGGCCCGTGAACAATGAGCAGTTCTTC,CASSLGRGPVNNEQFF
18,TRBD2,TRBV11-2,TRBJ2-1,few,TGTGCCAGCAGCTTAGGAGTCCAGCGGGGGAGCTCCTACAATGAGCAGTTCTTC,CASSLGVQRGSSYNEQFF
13,-,TRBV5-1,TRBJ1-1,many,TGCGCCAGCAGCTTACAGGAAGGCACTGAAGCTTTCTTT,CASSLQEGTEAFF
15,TRBD1,TRBV11-2,TRBJ2-3,many,TGTGCCAGCAGCTTCGGGACAGGGGGCCCAGATACGCAGTATTTT,CASSFGTGGPDTQYF
15,TRBD1,TRBV28,TRBJ2-4,few,TGTGCCAGCAGTTTGACACCGGGACAGGGCAACATTCAGTACTTC,CASSLTPGQGNIQYF
16,TRBD2,TRBV12-3/TRBV12-4,TRBJ2-5,few,TGTGCCAGCAGGCCCTCGGGGCGGGGGAGGAAAGAGACCCAGTACTTC,CASRPSGRGRKETQYF
13,TRBD1,TRBV7-2,TRBJ1-1,many,TGTGCCAGCAGCGTCCCGGGACAGGGTGAAGCTTTCTTT,CASSVPGQGEAFF
14,-,TRBV3-1,TRBJ2-3,many,TGTGCCAGCAGCCAAGGGCCCCGCACAGATACGCAGTATTTT,CASSQGPRTDTQYF
15,-,TRBV28,TRBJ2-5,-,TGTGCCAGCAGTTTGTTAGGGGCGAACCAAGAGACCCAGTACTTC,CASSLLGANQETQYF
16,TRBD2,TRBV27,TRBJ2-1,many,TGTGCCAGCAGTCCGACCAGGGCGGGAGGGCCAAATGAGCAGTTCTTC,CASSPTRAGGPNEQFF
13,-,TRBV27,TRBJ2-1,few,TGTGCCAGCAGTTTAAGGCTCCTAGATGAGCAGTTCTTC,CASSLRLLDEQFF
14,TRBD1,TRBV15,TRBJ2-1,few,TGTGCCACCAGCGAGGGACAGGGAAACAATGAGCAGTTCTTC,CATSEGQGNNEQFF
14,-,TRBV9,TRBJ2-1,few,TGTGCCAGCAGCGTCCCGGCCGAGGGGAATGAGCAGTTCTTC,CASSVPAEGNEQFF
13,-,TRBV13,TRBJ2-3,many,TGTGCCAGCCGCGCAAGCCCGACAGATACGCAGTATTTT,CASRASPTDTQYF
15,TRBD2,TRBV12-3/TRBV12-4,TRBJ2-1,few,TGTGCCAGCAGTTTATGGTCGGGACTACTCAAAGAGCAGTTCTTC,CASSLWSGLLKEQFF
15,TRBD2,TRBV27,TRBJ2-3,many,TGTGCCAGCAGTCCGGGACTAGCTTTTCTTGATACGCAGTATTTT,CASSPGLAFLDTQYF
15,TRBD2,TRBV18,TRBJ2-1,-,TGTGCCAGCTCACCAGGGACTAGCGCCTACAATCAGCAGTTCTTC,CASSPGTSAYNQQFF
17,TRBD1,TRBV27,TRBJ2-6,-,TGTGCCAGCAGTTTACAGACAGGGTATGCTGGGGCCAACGTCCTGACTTTC,CASSLQTGYAGANVLTF
14,-,TRBV12-3/TRBV12-4,TRBJ1-1,many,TGTGCCAGCAGTTTACAGAGCTGGAACACTGAAGCTTTCTTT,CASSLQSWNTEAFF
14,-,TRBV11-2,TRBJ1-6,-,TGTGCCAGCAGCTTAGCGCAGGGATATTCACCCCTCCACTTT,CASSLAQGYSPLHF
13,TRBD1,TRBV7-9,TRBJ2-7,-,TGTGCCAGCAGCATGAGGGGGCCCGGCGAGCAGTACTTC,CASSMRGPGEQYF
11,-,TRBV2,TRBJ2-3,-,TGTGCCAGCAGTGAAAGGCCTACGCAGTATTTT,CASSERPTQYF
16,TRBD2,TRBV7-9,TRBJ2-1,many,TGTGCCAGCAGCTTAGCGGGACTAGCGGGGTCCAATGAGCAGTTCTTC,CASSLAGLAGSNEQFF
13,-,TRBV7-9,TRBJ2-1,-,TGTGCCAGCAGCTCCGACCAGGACAATGAGCAGTTCTTC,CASSSDQDNEQFF
14,-,TRBV19,TRBJ2-7,-,TGTGCCAGTAGTCCGCTCCAGGGTTTGAACGAGCAGTACTTC,CASSPLQGLNEQYF
16,-,TRBV3-1,TRBJ2-1,-,TGTGCCAGCAGCCCCCGCAACCTACGATCAAACAATGAGCAGTTCTTC,CASSPRNLRSNNEQFF
19,-,TRBV4-1,TRBJ2-7,-,TGCGCCAGCAGCCAAGATCTAAGTCGATTTTGGACAGCATCCTACGAGCAGTACTTC,CASSQDLSRFWTASYEQYF
11,TRBD1,TRBV20-1,TRBJ2-1,-,TGCAGTGCTAGGACAGGGGTAGAGCAGTTCTTC,CSARTGVEQFF
14,-,TRBV12-3/TRBV12-4,TRBJ1-5,medium-sized,TGTGCCAGCAGTTGGGGAGACAGGCGTCAGCCCCAGCATTTT,CASSWGDRRQPQHF
19,-,TRBV23-1,TRBJ2-3,-,TGCGCCAGCAGTCAATACCTCCGGGACAGGGCGGGGGGGACAGATACGCAGTATTTT,CASSQYLRDRAGGTDTQYF
14,-,TRBV5-6,TRBJ1-1,-,TGTGCCAGCAGCGACGACAAGGGAGCAACTGAAGCTTTCTTT,CASSDDKGATEAFF
13,-,TRBV12-3/TRBV12-4,TRBJ1-3,few,TGTGCCAGCAGTTGGTTGGGTGGAAACACCATATATTTT,CASSWLGGNTIYF
15,TRBD1,TRBV9,TRBJ2-1,-,TGTGCCAGCAGCGGCCGGGACAGCTCCTACAATGAGCAGTTCTTC,CASSGRDSSYNEQFF
14,-,TRBV12-3/TRBV12-4,TRBJ2-1,many,TGTGCCAGCGGAAGGTGGGAAAGTTCCAATGAGCAGTTCTTC,CASGRWESSNEQFF
12,-,TRBV20-1,TRBJ2-1,many,TGCAGTGCTCCCAGAGAGGACAATGAGCAGTTCTTC,CSAPREDNEQFF
18,-,TRBV12-3/TRBV12-4,TRBJ2-1,-,TGTGCCAGCAGTCCCGGGCTACAGGTGGGCGCTGACTACAATGAGCAGTTCTTC,CASSPGLQVGADYNEQFF
13,-,TRBV12-3/TRBV12-4,TRBJ2-7,few,TGTGCCAGCAGTTTATGGCGGACGGACGAGCAGTACTTC,CASSLWRTDEQYF
15,TRBD2,TRBV2,TRBJ2-3,-,TGTGCCAGCAGCGTACTAGCGGGAGTCTCAGATACGCAGTATTTT,CASSVLAGVSDTQYF
12,-,TRBV10-2,TRBJ2-1,many,TGCGCCAGCAGCAGAGAGTGGGGAAAGCGGTTCTTC,CASSREWGKRFF
16,TRBD2,TRBV3-1,TRBJ2-5,few,TGTGCCAGCAGCCAAGGGGCAGCGGGGGCCCAAGAGACCCAGTACTTC,CASSQGAAGAQETQYF
18,-,TRBV6-2/TRBV6-3,TRBJ2-1,-,TGTGCCAGCAGTAGTACTTCGGGACCATTTTTTGTCTACAATGAGCAGTTCTTC,CASSSTSGPFFVYNEQFF
17,-,TRBV28,TRBJ2-7,-,TGTGCCAGCAGTTTAGGTATTCCGGCACTTTTCTCCTACGAGCAGTACTTC,CASSLGIPALFSYEQYF
15,TRBD1,TRBV11-2,TRBJ2-1,few,TGTGCCAGCAGCTTAGTGGGACAGGGATTAATTGAGCAGTTCTTC,CASSLVGQGLIEQFF
16,TRBD2,TRBV3-1,TRBJ2-1,many,TGTGCCAGCAGCCAAGCTTTACAGACTAGCCACAATGAGCAGTTCTTC,CASSQALQTSHNEQFF
15,-,TRBV28,TRBJ2-3,many,TGTGCCAGCAGCGCCGGGGCCAAAAGCACAGATACGCAGTATTTT,CASSAGAKSTDTQYF
15,TRBD1,TRBV12-3/TRBV12-4,TRBJ1-2,many,TGTGCCAGCAACTCCGGGACAGGGGGTCACTATGGCTACACCTTC,CASNSGTGGHYGYTF
15,-,TRBV29-1,TRBJ2-1,few,TGCAGCGTTGCGGAGCGGTTGAGCTCCTACAATGAGCAGTTCTTC,CSVAERLSSYNEQFF
14,TRBD1,TRBV20-1,TRBJ1-1,few,TGCAGTGTAAAGCAGGGGGCCTCTTACACTGAAGCTTTCTTT,CSVKQGASYTEAFF
14,-,TRBV14,TRBJ2-5,few,TGTGCCAGCAGCCAGACGCAGGGTTTATCAGCCCAGTACTTC,CASSQTQGLSAQYF
14,-,TRBV2,TRBJ1-3,few,TGTGCCAGCAATGCGGCAGGGACTGGAAACACCATATATTTT,CASNAAGTGNTIYF
14,TRBD1,TRBV28,TRBJ1-2,few,TGTGCCAGCAGTTTGATGACAGGGAACTATGGCTACACCTTC,CASSLMTGNYGYTF
15,TRBD1,TRBV12-3/TRBV12-4,TRBJ2-3,many,TGTGCCAGCAGGGGACAGGATGAGGAACCAGATACGCAGTATTTT,CASRGQDEEPDTQYF
14,-,TRBV27,TRBJ2-1,-,TGTGCCAGCAGTGGCGGTCCCTCCTACAATGAGCAGTTCTTC,CASSGGPSYNEQFF
12,-,TRBV20-1,TRBJ2-7,-,TGCAGTGTTCAGACGGGGTGGGCCGAGCAGTACTTC,CSVQTGWAEQYF
15,-,TRBV6-1,TRBJ2-1,-,TGTGCCAGCAGGGGGGGGGGCATGGGATACAATGAGCAGTTCTTC,CASRGGGMGYNEQFF
20,TRBD2,TRBV11-2,TRBJ2-4,many,TGTGCCAGCAGCTGGACTGATTGGTTTAGGACTAGGGAAGTCGCAGACATTCAGTACTTC,CASSWTDWFRTREVADIQYF
16,-,TRBV11-3,TRBJ2-1,-,TGTGCCAGCAGCTTCCCTACAACGAGCTCCTACAATGAGCAGTTCTTC,CASSFPTTSSYNEQFF
14,-,TRBV5-1,TRBJ2-2,many,TGCGCCAGCAGCTCCGGACCTCCCCTCTTGGGGCTGTTTTTT,CASSSGPPLLGLFF
14,-,TRBV28,TRBJ2-7,once,TGTGCCAGCAGTCCCGACGGGAGCTCCTACGAGCAGTACTTC,CASSPDGSSYEQYF